Below are 17 T cell receptor beta chains sequenced from a single sample in a study of T cell changes during pregnancy in multiple sclerosis. TCRdb's table, derived via immunoSEQ multiplex PCR, lists solely in-frame clones and lacks some. The table records approximately 130,000 clones, 96% of them present only once. The sequences come from peripheral blood, collected after pregnancy. The receptors derive from a female donor with multiple sclerosis, enrolled in a pregnancy study.

The chain links TRBV5-1 to TRBJ2-3; 14 positions match TRBD2. V was clipped by 3 bases and J by 0 bases; unmatched bases: 6. In germline, CDR1 is SGHRS, CDR2 YFSETQ. The CDR3 spans 18 residues. The DNA for the CDR3 is TGCGCCAGCAGCTGGACCGGGACTAGCGGGAGAAGCACAGATACGCAGTATTTT. Residues: CASSWTGTSGRSTDTQYF. The full variable domain, its missing parts supplied by reference TRBV5-1 and TRBJ2-3, is KAGVTQTPRYLIKTRGQQVTLSCSPISGHRSVSWYQQTPGQGLQFLFEYFSETQRNKGNFPGRFSGRQFSNSRSEMNVSTLELGDSALYLCASSWTGTSGRSTDTQYFGPGTRLTVL.

The chain links TRBV27 to TRBJ2-7; 8 nucleotides agree with TRBD1. Trimming cost V 1 base and J 3 bases; bases outside gene matches: 5. Germline V gene lookup returns CDR1 MNHEY and CDR2 SMNVEV (reference sequence). The CDR3 runs 15 residues. CDR3 sequence reads: CASSLYYRGDYEQYF. DNA for the CDR3: TGTGCCAGCAGTTTATATTACAGGGGGGACTACGAGCAGTACTTC.

This clone is a singleton in its sample. The gene calls are TRBV5-8 and TRBJ1-2, with D unclear. CDR1 SGHTS and CDR2 YDEGEE come from the germline V gene. The CDR3 is made up of 14 amino acids. V was shortened by 5 bases and J by 4 bases, with 15 bases between the two germline ends. CDR3 sequence: CASRSKSVGYGYTF. In DNA form, the CDR3 reads TGTGCCAGCAGATCCAAGTCGGTCGGCTATGGCTACACCTTC. The variable domain in full, completed from reference TRBV5-8 and TRBJ1-2, reads EAGVTQSPTHLIKTRGQQATLRCSPISGHTSVYWYQQALGLGLQFLLWYDEGEERNRGNFPPRFSGRQFPNYSSELNVNALELEDSALYLCASRSKSVGYGYTFGSGTRLTVV.

V and J are TRBV6-5 and TRBJ1-2; TRBD1 aligns across 8 bases. This CDR3 comprises 14 residues. The V and J ends lost 0 bases and 7 bases, in that order; junction bases with no gene match: 4. Germline V gives CDR1 MNHEY, CDR2 SVGAGI. CDR3 sequence reads: CASSYSRQGSGYTF. Written as DNA, the CDR3 is TGTGCCAGCAGTTACTCACGACAGGGGTCTGGCTACACCTTC.

The chain links TRBV6-5 to TRBJ2-7; 7 nucleotides line up with TRBD2. J lost 4 bases, V lost 4 bases, and 10 bases had no gene match. This CDR3 contains 15 residues. Germline V gene lookup returns CDR1 MNHEY and CDR2 SVGAGI. The CDR3 coding sequence is TGTGCCAGCAGTTCCCCAGGCGGGAGCGGGTACGAGCAGTACTTC. Translated: CASSSPGGSGYEQYF.

The CDR3 bases are TGCGCCAGCAGCTTGGAGGTCTCAGGCAGGGGTGAGCAGTTCTTC. It is translated as CASSLEVSGRGEQFF. J is TRBJ2-1 and V is TRBV5-1; a possible D gene is TRBD1 (6 bases). The ends were cut back, 0 bases at V and 9 bases at J, with 16 bases in the middle. The CDR3 contains 15 residues. The V gene's germline CDR1 is SGHRS and CDR2 YFSETQ.

The J gene is TRBJ2-7, the V gene TRBV27; 7 nucleotides line up with TRBD1. The length of the CDR3 is 14 residues. From germline, CDR1 is MNHEY and CDR2 SMNVEV (reference sequence). Germline trimming cut 5 bases from V and 3 bases from J; bases unmatched to any gene: 7. The CDR3 sequence: CASSPPGQLYEQYF. The DNA for the CDR3 is TGTGCCAGCAGTCCCCCGGGACAGCTCTACGAGCAGTACTTC.

V usage is TRBV5-1 and J usage is TRBJ2-1; TRBD2 matches at 12 bases. This CDR3 contains 20 residues. Trimming removed 0 bases from V and 7 bases from J; junction bases left unmatched: 17. The germline CDR1 and CDR2 sequences are SGHRS and YFSETQ. CDR3 residues: CASSLARTSGTGRLKNEQFF. The CDR3 DNA sequence: TGCGCCAGCAGCTTGGCGAGGACTAGCGGGACCGGACGTCTAAAGAATGAGCAGTTCTTC.

The chain joins TRBV25-1 to TRBJ2-7; TRBD2 agrees at 8 bases. Germline CDR1 reads MGHDK; CDR2 reads SYGVNS. V lost 3 bases and J lost 2; bases outside the gene matches: 3. CDR3 length: 14 residues. The chain's CDR3 is CASSDMGLAYEQYF. The CDR3 DNA is TGTGCCAGCAGTGACATGGGACTAGCCTACGAGCAGTACTTC.

The chain is built from TRBV6-5 and TRBJ1-2; possibly TRBD1 for D (5 bases). Deletions cut 0 bases from V and 4 bases from J, with 9 bases between. Germline assignment: CDR1 MNHEY and CDR2 SVGAGI. The CDR3 is made up of 14 amino acids. DNA for the CDR3: TGTGCCAGCAGTTACTCACCAGGGTTCTATGGCTACACCTTC. Amino acids: CASSYSPGFYGYTF.

V gene TRBV20-1 combines with J gene TRBJ2-2; D ambiguous. The CDR3 extends over 11 amino acids. In germline, CDR1 is DFQATT, CDR2 SNEGSKA (reference sequence). Trimming removed 8 bases at V and 5 bases at J, with 9 bases between. The CDR3 nucleotides are TGCAGTATCCCTTTGACCGGGGAGCTGTTTTTT. It translates to CSIPLTGELFF.

CDR3 DNA: TGTGCCTGGAGCCGAGGCGGACCGGGACAACACAATCAGCCCCAGCATTTT. This codes for CAWSRGGPGQHNQPQHF. This sequence joins TRBV30 and TRBJ1-5, with D perhaps matching TRBD1 (6 bases). CDR1 and CDR2 (germline): GTSNPN, SVGIG (reference sequence). The CDR3 totals 17 residues. With 3 bases removed from V and 3 bases from J, the gap between germline ends came to 21 bases.

This clone showed up just once. The CDR3 sequence is CASSLQTGTQYF. The CDR3 nucleotides read TGTGCCAGCAGCTTACAAACCGGGACCCAGTACTTC. The chain has TRBV11-3 and TRBJ2-5; D gene unclear. Trimming pared 2 bases from V and 7 bases from J, leaving 8 bases between. The CDR3 totals 12 residues. CDR1 and CDR2 from the germline V gene are SGHNT and YENEEA.

The chain carries TRBV27 and TRBJ2-5; 9 positions match TRBD1. Germline V lookup: CDR1 MNHEY, CDR2 SMNVEV (reference sequence). The CDR3 spans 16 residues. The V and J ends lost 5 bases and 2 bases, in that order; junction bases with no gene match: 9. CDR3 DNA sequence: TGTGCCAGCAGTACCTACAGGGGGCTCCCTCAAGAGACCCAGTACTTC. Encoded protein: CASSTYRGLPQETQYF.

This rearrangement joins TRBV6-1 to TRBJ2-7; D is unclear. The V end lost 6 bases, the J end lost 3 bases, and 9 bases lay between the germline ends. Per the germline V gene, CDR1 is MNHNS and CDR2 is SASEGT. The CDR3 totals 12 residues. CDR3 in amino acids: CASSEQFYEQYF. CDR3 nucleotide sequence: TGTGCCAGCAGCGAACAGTTCTACGAGCAGTACTTC.

The chain carries TRBV28 and TRBJ2-7; D uncertain. V was trimmed by 6 bases and J by 0 bases, leaving 6 bases between them. The CDR3 consists of 12 residues. Germline CDR1 reads MDHEN; CDR2 reads SYDVKM. CDR3 sequence (DNA): TGTGCCAGCAGACAGAGCTCCTACGAGCAGTACTTC. This translates into CASRQSSYEQYF.

The chain links TRBV29-1 to TRBJ1-2, with a possible D match to TRBD1 (5 bases). V shed 7 bases and J shed 4 bases, with 13 bases lying between them. The CDR3 consists of 12 residues. Germline lookup yields CDR1 SQVTM and CDR2 ANQGSEA. DNA for the CDR3: TGCAGCGACAGGACATCGGCCTATGGCTACACCTTC. Protein: CSDRTSAYGYTF.